Shown below are 30 T cell receptor beta chains from a single sample sequenced in a study of a mutant IDH1 vaccine in newly diagnosed glioma. No antigens are known for them. Time point reported: week 5, during vaccination. The investigators gave 300 ug of mutant IDH1 20-mer peptide in each vaccine dose, together with topical imiquimod. The protocol was immunoSEQ multiplex PCR, while the TCRdb copy is restricted to in-frame clones and leaves out a portion. The sample gives more than 10,000 clones, roughly 87% of which show up once; about 5.5% is in the top ten. Material: PBMCs, obtained from a glioma patient whose treatment included an IDH1 peptide vaccine. The receptors here all came from a woman between 40 and 55 years old with glioma. Some clones in this sample may be carry-over from other donors' samples.

The chain links TRBV2 to TRBJ2-2; D call uncertain. V was clipped by 2 bases and J by 1 base, with 8 bases between them. Germline loops: CDR1 SNHLY, CDR2 FYNNEI. This CDR3 is 15 amino acids long. The DNA for the CDR3 is TGTGCCAGCAGTGAAAGGACGGGGAACACCGGGGAGCTGTTTTTT. Its protein product is CASSERTGNTGELFF.

Here the CDR3 reads CASSQLARESNEQFF. CDR3 nucleotides: TGTGCCAGCAGTCAGCTAGCCCGAGAGTCCAATGAGCAGTTCTTC. The J gene is TRBJ2-1, the V gene TRBV28, with a tentative D call TRBD2 (5 bases). The CDR3 extends over 15 amino acids. V was shortened by 5 bases and J by 6 bases, with 17 bases between the two germline ends. Per germline, CDR1 MDHEN and CDR2 SYDVKM.

The chain couples TRBV13 to TRBJ1-2; TRBD1 agrees at 7 bases. CDR1 is PRHDT, CDR2 FYEKMQ, per germline (reference sequence). The CDR3 runs 16 residues. V lost 5 bases, J lost 2 bases, and 11 bases stayed unmatched. The CDR3 DNA reads TGTGCCAGCAGCCTCTCTCGACAGGGTGCGAACTATGGCTACACCTTC. Protein product: CASSLSRQGANYGYTF.

The V and J genes are TRBV29-1 and TRBJ1-5; perhaps TRBD1 as D (6 bases). Germline lookup yields CDR1 SQVTM and CDR2 ANQGSEA. CDR3 length: 14 amino acids. V lost 4 bases, J lost 0 bases, and 10 bases lay in between. CDR3: CSVVAGDSNQPQHF. The CDR3 coding sequence is TGCAGCGTTGTGGCAGGGGATAGCAATCAGCCCCAGCATTTT.

The CDR3 spells CASSDRTSYNEQFF. CDR3 coding DNA: TGTGCCAGCAGTGATCGGACTAGTTACAATGAGCAGTTCTTC. J is TRBJ2-1 and V is TRBV2; the match to TRBD2 covers 7 bases. Germline CDR1 is SNHLY and CDR2 is FYNNEI. J lost 4 bases, V lost 3 bases, and 3 bases had no gene match. The CDR3 spans 14 residues.

The chain couples TRBV10-3 to TRBJ2-3, with D unclear. The ends were cut back, 9 bases at V and 1 base at J, with 17 bases in the middle. The V gene's germline CDR1 is ENHRY and CDR2 SYGVKD. CDR3 length: 15 residues. The CDR3 nucleotides read TGTGCCATTTCTAGGGATGGCGGAGGCACAGATACGCAGTATTTT. Encoded protein: CAISRDGGGTDTQYF.

This chain uses TRBV21-1 with TRBJ1-2; no DNA check was done on the table's D call, TRBD1. TRBV21-1 is a documented pseudogene. The CDR3 consists of 16 residues. The CDR3 loop is CASILSVDRRNYGYTF. DNA of the CDR3: TGTGCCAGCATCTTATCTGTGGACAGGCGGAACTATGGCTACACCTTC.

The chain has TRBV30 and TRBJ2-7; no definite D call. The germline gives CDR1 GTSNPN, CDR2 SVGIG (reference sequence). This CDR3 is built from 12 residues. V lost 2 bases to trimming and J lost 0 bases, with 5 bases between them. The CDR3 nucleotides read TGTGCCTGGAGTCCAACCTCCTACGAGCAGTACTTC. Protein product: CAWSPTSYEQYF. Full variable domain (rest looked up from reference TRBV30 and TRBJ2-7): SQTIHQWPATLVQPVGSPLSLECTVEGTSNPNLYWYRQAAGRGLQLLFYSVGIGQISSEVPQNLSASRPQDRQFILSSKKLLLSDSGFYLCAWSPTSYEQYFGPGTRLTVT.

J is TRBJ2-3 and V is TRBV20-1; D is unresolved. The germline V and J ends were trimmed by 3 bases and 6 bases, with 4 bases remaining between them. Germline loops: CDR1 DFQATT, CDR2 SNEGSKA (reference sequence). The length of the CDR3 is 10 residues. CDR3 in amino acids: CSASRDTQYF. The CDR3 nucleotides read TGCAGTGCTAGTCGGGATACGCAGTATTTT.

The chain recombines TRBV27 with TRBJ2-3, with no clear D. Looked up from germline, CDR1 is MNHEY and CDR2 is SMNVEV (reference sequence). Trimming removed 4 bases from V and 0 bases from J, with 8 bases in between. The CDR3 has 14 amino acids. The CDR3 nucleotides read TGTGCCAGCAGTTCCCGACTTAGCACAGATACGCAGTATTTT. Protein product: CASSSRLSTDTQYF.

The rearrangement uses TRBV5-4 and TRBJ1-5; possibly TRBD1 for D (5 bases). The germline V gene has CDR1 SGHNT and CDR2 YYREEE (reference sequence). The CDR3 totals 15 residues. V shed 4 bases and J shed 4 bases, with 15 bases lying between them. DNA of the CDR3: TGTGCCAGCAGCGGAACCGGGACTGCTAATCAGCCCCAGCATTTT. This translates into CASSGTGTANQPQHF.

V usage is TRBV14 and J usage is TRBJ2-4; D is perhaps TRBD1 (7 bases). Trimming shortened V by 4 bases and J by 0 bases, and 16 bases separated the two germline ends. CDR3 length: 17 residues. The germline gives CDR1 SGHDN, CDR2 FVKESK. The CDR3 here is CASSPGRGQLAKNIQYF. The CDR3 nucleotides are TGTGCCAGCAGCCCTGGGCGGGGACAGCTAGCCAAAAACATTCAGTACTTC.

The V and J genes are TRBV7-9 and TRBJ1-2; weak D call: TRBD1 (5 bases). Germline CDR1 SEHNR, CDR2 FQNEAQ (reference sequence). V lost 3 bases and J 2 bases, leaving 10 bases between the germline ends. The CDR3 contains 14 residues. The chain's CDR3 is CASSLAGSNYGYTF. The DNA for the CDR3 is TGTGCCAGCAGCTTGGCAGGGTCAAACTATGGCTACACCTTC.

The chain links TRBV7-6 to TRBJ1-3; 8 nucleotides agree with TRBD1. From germline, CDR1 is SGHVS and CDR2 FNYEAQ. CDR3 length equals 15 residues. J gave up 4 bases and V 1 base, and 3 bases lay outside the gene matches. In DNA form, the CDR3 reads TGTGCCAGCAGCTTAGGGGACAGGTTGGGAAACACCATATATTTT. Its translation is CASSLGDRLGNTIYF. Full variable domain (rest looked up from reference TRBV7-6 and TRBJ1-3): GAGVSQSPRYKVTKRGQDVALRCDPISGHVSLYWYRQALGQGPEFLTYFNYEAQQDKSGLPNDRFSAERPEGSISTLTIQRTEQRDSAMYRCASSLGDRLGNTIYFGEGSWLTVV.

The genes are TRBV7-8 and TRBJ1-1; D is undetermined. The CDR3 covers 13 residues. Trimming removed 2 bases from V and 2 bases from J, with 6 bases in between. CDR1 is SGHVS, CDR2 FQNEAQ, per germline. The DNA for the CDR3 is TGTGCCAGCAGCTTATTGACTAACACTGAAGCTTTCTTT. As protein: CASSLLTNTEAFF.

This chain links TRBV7-2 with TRBJ2-7, with 8 nucleotides matching TRBD2. Per germline, CDR1 SGHTA and CDR2 FQGNSA. Trimming at V came to 5 bases and at J to 6 bases, leaving 9 bases not matched to a gene. The CDR3 is made up of 14 amino acids. The CDR3 DNA sequence: TGTGCCAGCAGCCGCCGGGGGGGGTATTTCGAGCAGTACTTC. Residues: CASSRRGGYFEQYF.

The chain links TRBV28 to TRBJ1-6; perhaps TRBD1 as D (5 bases). Germline CDR1 is MDHEN and CDR2 is SYDVKM. CDR3 length: 16 amino acids. The V gene lost 3 bases and the J gene lost 5 bases, with 14 bases spanning the gap. The CDR3 sequence: CASSFVWGRNNSPLHF. CDR3 bases: TGTGCCAGCAGTTTCGTATGGGGACGAAATAATTCACCCCTCCACTTT.

The rearrangement links TRBV28 to TRBJ2-2; TRBD2 agrees at 8 bases. The CDR3 spans 20 residues. The junction had 17 bases not matched to a gene; V was cut back by 3 bases and J by 2 bases. Germline V lookup: CDR1 MDHEN, CDR2 SYDVKM. This CDR3 is CASSFWGSGKPFINTGELFF. In DNA, the CDR3 is TGTGCCAGCAGTTTTTGGGGTAGCGGGAAACCCTTTATTAACACCGGGGAGCTGTTTTTT. Using reference TRBV28 and TRBJ2-2 for the parts outside the CDR3, the full variable domain is DVKVTQSSRYLVKRTGEKVFLECVQDMDHENMFWYRQDPGLGLRLIYFSYDVKMKEKGDIPEGYSVSREKKERFSLILESASTNQTSMYLCASSFWGSGKPFINTGELFFGEGSRLTVL.

This chain links TRBV5-1 with TRBJ1-2, with 7 bases matching TRBD1. The CDR3 is 14 residues long. CDR1 is SGHRS and CDR2 is YFSETQ in the germline V gene. The V and J ends lost 0 bases and 6 bases, in that order; junction bases with no gene match: 5. CDR3 bases: TGCGCCAGCAGCTTGGGCAGGGGGGGCGATGGCTACACCTTC. Translating it yields CASSLGRGGDGYTF.

The chain carries TRBV7-9 and TRBJ2-3; the D is unclear. The CDR3 runs 15 residues. Germline V CDR1 and CDR2: SEHNR, FQNEAQ (reference sequence). The V gene lost 2 bases and the J gene lost 4 bases, with 13 bases spanning the gap. The CDR3 here is CASSLSSGPADTQYF. The CDR3 bases are TGTGCCAGCAGCTTATCTTCTGGTCCTGCAGATACGCAGTATTTT.

This rearrangement joins TRBV10-3 to TRBJ2-7; D uncertain. With 7 bases removed from V and 2 bases from J, the gap between germline ends came to 9 bases. CDR1 is ENHRY, CDR2 SYGVKD, per germline. This CDR3 is 12 amino acids long. The CDR3 DNA follows: TGTGCCATCAATTCCGGACCCTACGAGCAGTACTTC. Protein: CAINSGPYEQYF.

This chain connects TRBV2 to TRBJ1-3, with D hard to call. This CDR3 contains 12 residues. V was pared by 9 bases and J by 0 bases, with 6 bases between. CDR1 is SNHLY, CDR2 FYNNEI, per germline. The CDR3 is CARKSSGNTIYF. CDR3 in DNA: TGTGCCAGAAAGTCCTCTGGAAACACCATATATTTT. Supplemented by reference TRBV2 and TRBJ1-3, the full variable domain reads EPEVTQTPSHQVTQMGQEVILRCVPISNHLYFYWYRQILGQKVEFLVSFYNNEISEKSEIFDDQFSVERPDGSNFTLKIRSTKLEDSAMYFCARKSSGNTIYFGEGSWLTVV.

This rearrangement joins TRBV30 to TRBJ2-1, with a tentative D call TRBD1 (6 bases). V dropped 6 bases and J dropped 2 bases, with 11 bases sitting between them. The CDR3 contains 13 residues. Germline-derived CDR1 and CDR2 are GTSNPN and SVGIG (reference sequence). CDR3 nucleotides: TGTGCCTGTGCCAGGGACACCTACAATGAGCAGTTCTTC. This translates into CACARDTYNEQFF.

The chain couples TRBV7-9 to TRBJ2-3; the match to TRBD1 covers 7 bases. J lost 8 bases, V lost 7 bases, and 12 bases had no gene match. The CDR3 loop spans 14 amino acids. Germline assignment: CDR1 SEHNR and CDR2 FQNEAQ (reference sequence). CDR3: CASTPGQELGTQYF. DNA of the CDR3: TGTGCCAGCACCCCCGGACAGGAGCTCGGTACGCAGTATTTT.

The chain has TRBV19 and TRBJ1-5; 7 nucleotides line up with TRBD1. V gave up 7 bases and J gave up 6 bases; unmatched junction bases: 6. The CDR3 totals 13 residues. CDR1 and CDR2 from the germline V gene are LNHDA and SQIVND (reference sequence). This CDR3 is CASMGGQFQPQHF. Here the CDR3 DNA reads TGTGCCAGTATGGGGGGACAGTTTCAGCCCCAGCATTTT.

The rearrangement joins TRBV4-1 to TRBJ1-4; 8 positions match TRBD1. The CDR3 has 17 residues. The trim removed 0 bases at V and 1 base at J, leaving 4 bases unmatched. Germline CDR1 is MGHRA and CDR2 is YSYEKL. The CDR3 region is CASSQDRTGRTNEKLFF. DNA of the CDR3: TGCGCCAGCAGCCAAGATAGGACAGGGAGAACTAATGAAAAACTGTTTTTT.

V gene TRBV6-1 combines with J gene TRBJ1-1, with a weak D call TRBD1 (6 bases). The CDR3 has 18 amino acids. Per the germline V gene, CDR1 is MNHNS and CDR2 is SASEGT. The ends were cut back, 0 bases at V and 3 bases at J, with 20 bases in the middle. DNA of the CDR3: TGTGCCAGCAGTGAAGCGTACATTCCGGGACACCACTACACTGAAGCTTTCTTT. Translated, it gives CASSEAYIPGHHYTEAFF.

The chain has TRBV6-1 and TRBJ2-1, with TRBD2 identical over 12 bases. CDR1 and CDR2 from the germline V gene are MNHNS and SASEGT. Unmatched junction bases numbered 4, after V lost 7 bases and J lost 6 bases. This CDR3 is built from 14 residues. The CDR3 DNA is TGTGCCAGCACCCCTAGCGGGGGGGTCAATGAGCAGTTCTTC. Residues: CASTPSGGVNEQFF.

The chain recombines TRBV4-1 with TRBJ2-7, with D possibly matching TRBD1 (5 bases). V dropped 1 base and J dropped 6 bases, with 10 bases sitting between them. Per germline, CDR1 MGHRA and CDR2 YSYEKL. The CDR3 runs to 13 residues. As DNA, the CDR3 is TGCGCCAGCAGCCAAGTCCCAGGGATCGAGCAGTACTTC. It yields the protein CASSQVPGIEQYF.

This chain links TRBV18 with TRBJ2-1; 8 nucleotides match TRBD2. The CDR3 covers 14 residues. CDR1 is KGHSH, CDR2 LQKENI, per germline. Germline trimming cut 5 bases from V and 5 bases from J; bases unmatched to any gene: 5. The CDR3 DNA reads TGTGCCAGCTCAAGACTAGCGACCGACAATGAGCAGTTCTTC. Translated: CASSRLATDNEQFF.